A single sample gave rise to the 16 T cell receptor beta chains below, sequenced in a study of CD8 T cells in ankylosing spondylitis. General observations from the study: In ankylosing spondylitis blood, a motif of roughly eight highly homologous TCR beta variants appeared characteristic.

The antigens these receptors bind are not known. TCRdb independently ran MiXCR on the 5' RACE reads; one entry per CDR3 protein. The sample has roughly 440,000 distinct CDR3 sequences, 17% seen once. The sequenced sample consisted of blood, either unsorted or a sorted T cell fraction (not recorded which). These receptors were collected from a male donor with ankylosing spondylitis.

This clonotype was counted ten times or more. CDR3: CASRMGTAQETQYF. CDR3 DNA sequence: TGCGCCAGCAGGATGGGGACAGCCCAAGAGACCCAGTACTTC. The chain joins TRBV5-1 to TRBJ2-5, with 7 bases that match TRBD1. Per germline, CDR1 SGHRS and CDR2 YFSETQ. V lost 5 bases to trimming and J lost 1 base; unmatched junction nucleotides: 5. The CDR3 has 14 amino acids.

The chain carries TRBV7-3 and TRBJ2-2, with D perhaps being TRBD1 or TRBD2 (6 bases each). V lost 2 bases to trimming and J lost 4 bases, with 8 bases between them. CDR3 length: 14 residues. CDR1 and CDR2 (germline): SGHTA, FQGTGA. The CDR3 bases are TGTGCCAGCAGCTTAGGGGGGCTCACCGGGGAGCTGTTTTTT. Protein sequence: CASSLGGLTGELFF.

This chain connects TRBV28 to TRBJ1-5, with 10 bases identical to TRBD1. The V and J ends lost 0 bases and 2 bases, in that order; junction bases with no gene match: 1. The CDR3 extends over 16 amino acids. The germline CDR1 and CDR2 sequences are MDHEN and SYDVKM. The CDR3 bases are TGTGCCAGCAGTTTATGGACAGGGGGCGGCAATCAGCCCCAGCATTTT. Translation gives CASSLWTGGGNQPQHF.

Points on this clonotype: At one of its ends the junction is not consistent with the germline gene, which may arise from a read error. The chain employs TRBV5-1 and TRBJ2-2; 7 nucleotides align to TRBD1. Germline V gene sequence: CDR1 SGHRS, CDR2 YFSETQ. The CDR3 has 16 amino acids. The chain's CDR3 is CASSLNRGWDTRELFF. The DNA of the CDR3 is TGCGCCAGCAGCCTCAACAGGGGTTGGGACACCAGGGAGCTGTTTTTT.

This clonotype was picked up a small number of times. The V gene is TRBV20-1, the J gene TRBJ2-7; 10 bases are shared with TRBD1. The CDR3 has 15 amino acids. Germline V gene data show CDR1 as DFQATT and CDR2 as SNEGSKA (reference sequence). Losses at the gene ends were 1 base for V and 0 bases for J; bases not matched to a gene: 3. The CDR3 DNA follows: TGCAGTGCTAGAGGGGGGACAGGGGTCTCCTACGAGCAGTACTTC. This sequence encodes CSARGGTGVSYEQYF.

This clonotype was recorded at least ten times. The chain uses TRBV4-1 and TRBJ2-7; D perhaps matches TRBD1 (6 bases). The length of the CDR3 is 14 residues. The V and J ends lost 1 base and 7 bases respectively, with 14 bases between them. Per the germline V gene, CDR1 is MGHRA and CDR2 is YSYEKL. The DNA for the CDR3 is TGCGCCAGCAGCCAAGGACCACAGGGTGAAGAGCAGTACTTC. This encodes CASSQGPQGEEQYF.

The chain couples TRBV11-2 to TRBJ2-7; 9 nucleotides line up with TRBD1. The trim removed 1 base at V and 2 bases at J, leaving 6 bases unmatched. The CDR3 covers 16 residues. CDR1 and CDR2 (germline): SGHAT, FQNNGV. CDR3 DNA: TGTGCCAGCAGCTTAGGCGGGACAGGGACCACCTACGAGCAGTACTTC. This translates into CASSLGGTGTTYEQYF.

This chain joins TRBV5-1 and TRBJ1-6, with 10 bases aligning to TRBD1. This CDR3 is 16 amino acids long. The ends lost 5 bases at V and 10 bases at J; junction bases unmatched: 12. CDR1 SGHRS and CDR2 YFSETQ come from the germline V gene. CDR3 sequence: CASRPDGTGVQSPLHF. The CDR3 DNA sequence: TGCGCCAGCAGACCCGACGGGACAGGGGTGCAGTCACCCCTCCACTTT.

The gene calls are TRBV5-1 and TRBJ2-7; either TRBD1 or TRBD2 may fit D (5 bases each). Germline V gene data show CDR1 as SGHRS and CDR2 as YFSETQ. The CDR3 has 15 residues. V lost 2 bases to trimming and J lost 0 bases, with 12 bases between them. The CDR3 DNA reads TGCGCCAGCAGCTTCGTCTCAGGGAGCTCCTACGAGCAGTACTTC. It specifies CASSFVSGSSYEQYF.

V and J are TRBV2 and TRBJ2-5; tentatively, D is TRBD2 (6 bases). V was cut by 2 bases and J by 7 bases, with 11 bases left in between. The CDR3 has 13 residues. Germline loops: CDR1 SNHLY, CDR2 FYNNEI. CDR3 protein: CASSEWGGGTQYF. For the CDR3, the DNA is TGTGCCAGCAGTGAATGGGGAGGAGGGACCCAGTACTTC.

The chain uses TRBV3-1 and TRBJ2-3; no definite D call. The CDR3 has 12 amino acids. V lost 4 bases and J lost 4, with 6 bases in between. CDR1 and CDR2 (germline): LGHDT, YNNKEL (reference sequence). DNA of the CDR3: TGTGCCAGCAGCCGAACCCCAGATACGCAGTATTTT. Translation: CASSRTPDTQYF.

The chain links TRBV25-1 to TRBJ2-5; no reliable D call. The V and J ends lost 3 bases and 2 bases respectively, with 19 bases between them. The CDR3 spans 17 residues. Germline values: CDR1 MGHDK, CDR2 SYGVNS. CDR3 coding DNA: TGTGCCAGCAGTGATCGCGATCCAGCCGCATCGCAAGAGACCCAGTACTTC. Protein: CASSDRDPAASQETQYF.

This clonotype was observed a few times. The CDR3 here is CASRYGQETQYF. For the CDR3, the DNA is TGCGCCAGCAGATACGGTCAAGAGACCCAGTACTTC. V and J are TRBV5-1 and TRBJ2-5; no reliable D call. CDR1 and CDR2 from the germline V gene are SGHRS and YFSETQ. Trimming cost V 5 bases and J 2 bases, with 7 bases left between them. The CDR3 sequence is 12 residues long.

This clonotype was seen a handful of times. In nucleotides, the CDR3 is TGTGCCAGCAGCTACCGACAGGGGCGCGGAGTAGGCTGGGCTTTCTTT. Translating gives CASSYRQGRGVGWAFF. The chain carries TRBV7-8 and TRBJ1-1, with TRBD1 matching 8 bases. Germline V gene sequence: CDR1 SGHVS, CDR2 FQNEAQ. V trimming: 4 bases; J trimming: 11 bases; junction bases outside the gene matches: 18. CDR3 length: 16 residues.

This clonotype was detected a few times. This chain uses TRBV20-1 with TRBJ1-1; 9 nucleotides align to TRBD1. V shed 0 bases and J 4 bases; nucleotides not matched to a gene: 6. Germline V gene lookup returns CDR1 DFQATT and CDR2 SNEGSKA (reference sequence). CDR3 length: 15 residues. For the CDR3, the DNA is TGCAGTGCTAGAGATCGGGTACAGGGGGCCACTGAAGCTTTCTTT. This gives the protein CSARDRVQGATEAFF.

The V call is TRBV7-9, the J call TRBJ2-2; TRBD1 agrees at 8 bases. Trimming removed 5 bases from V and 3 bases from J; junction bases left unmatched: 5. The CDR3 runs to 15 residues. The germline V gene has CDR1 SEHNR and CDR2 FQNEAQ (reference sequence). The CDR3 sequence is CASSQGQADTGELFF. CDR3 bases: TGTGCCAGCAGCCAGGGACAGGCGGACACCGGGGAGCTGTTTTTT.